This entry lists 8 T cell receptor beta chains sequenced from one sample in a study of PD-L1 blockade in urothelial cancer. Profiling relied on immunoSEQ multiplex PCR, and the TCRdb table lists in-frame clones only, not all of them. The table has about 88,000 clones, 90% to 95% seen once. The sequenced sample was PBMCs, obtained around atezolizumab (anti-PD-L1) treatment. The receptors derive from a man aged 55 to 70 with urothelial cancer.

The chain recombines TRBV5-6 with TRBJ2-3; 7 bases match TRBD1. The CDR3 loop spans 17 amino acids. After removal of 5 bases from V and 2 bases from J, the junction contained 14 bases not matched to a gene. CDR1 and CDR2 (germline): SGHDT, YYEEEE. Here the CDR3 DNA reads TGTGCCAGCAGTCAATGGTTCTTGGGACAGAACACAGATACGCAGTATTTT. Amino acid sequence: CASSQWFLGQNTDTQYF.

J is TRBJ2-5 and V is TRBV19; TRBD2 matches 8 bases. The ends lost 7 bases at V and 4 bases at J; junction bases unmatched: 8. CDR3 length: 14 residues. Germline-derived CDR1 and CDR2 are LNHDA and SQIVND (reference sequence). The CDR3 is CASTPGGAAETQYF. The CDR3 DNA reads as TGTGCCAGTACCCCCGGGGGGGCCGCAGAGACCCAGTACTTC.

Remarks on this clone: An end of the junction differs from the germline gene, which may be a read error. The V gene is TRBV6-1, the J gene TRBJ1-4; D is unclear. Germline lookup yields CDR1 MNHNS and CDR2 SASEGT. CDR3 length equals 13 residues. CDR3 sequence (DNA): TGTGCCAGCAGCGAAGGTGGAGGAGAAAAACTGTTTTTT. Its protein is CASSEGGGEKLFF.

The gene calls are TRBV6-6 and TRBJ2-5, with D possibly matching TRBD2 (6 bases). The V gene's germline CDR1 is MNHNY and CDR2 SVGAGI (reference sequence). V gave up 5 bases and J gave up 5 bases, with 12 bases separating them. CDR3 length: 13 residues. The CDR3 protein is CASSKLARETQYF. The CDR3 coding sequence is TGTGCCAGCAGTAAACTAGCCAGGGAGACCCAGTACTTC.

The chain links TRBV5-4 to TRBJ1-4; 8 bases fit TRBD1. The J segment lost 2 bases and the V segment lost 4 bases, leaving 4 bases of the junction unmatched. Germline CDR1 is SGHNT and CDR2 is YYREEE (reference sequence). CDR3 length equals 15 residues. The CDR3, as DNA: TGTGCCAGCAGCGCAACAGGGGGGACTAATGAAAAACTGTTTTTT. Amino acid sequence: CASSATGGTNEKLFF.

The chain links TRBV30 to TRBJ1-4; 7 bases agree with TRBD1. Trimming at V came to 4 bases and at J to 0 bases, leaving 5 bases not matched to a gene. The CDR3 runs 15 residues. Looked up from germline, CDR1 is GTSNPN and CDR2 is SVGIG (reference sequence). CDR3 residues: CAWTDTGATNEKLFF. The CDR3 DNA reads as TGTGCCTGGACCGACACAGGGGCAACTAATGAAAAACTGTTTTTT. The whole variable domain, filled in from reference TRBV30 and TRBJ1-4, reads SQTIHQWPATLVQPVGSPLSLECTVEGTSNPNLYWYRQAAGRGLQLLFYSVGIGQISSEVPQNLSASRPQDRQFILSSKKLLLSDSGFYLCAWTDTGATNEKLFFGSGTQLSVL.

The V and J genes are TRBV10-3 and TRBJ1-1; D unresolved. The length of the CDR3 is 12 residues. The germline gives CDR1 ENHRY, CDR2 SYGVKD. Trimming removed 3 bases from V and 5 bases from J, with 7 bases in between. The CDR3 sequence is CAISDASTEAFF. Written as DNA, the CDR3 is TGTGCCATCAGTGACGCGAGTACTGAAGCTTTCTTT.

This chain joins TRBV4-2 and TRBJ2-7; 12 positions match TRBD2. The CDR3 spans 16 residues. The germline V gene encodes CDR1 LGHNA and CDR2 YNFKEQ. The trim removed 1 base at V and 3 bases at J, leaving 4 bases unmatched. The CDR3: CASSQVRTSGVYEQYF. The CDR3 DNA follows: TGTGCCAGCAGCCAAGTCCGGACTAGCGGGGTCTACGAGCAGTACTTC.